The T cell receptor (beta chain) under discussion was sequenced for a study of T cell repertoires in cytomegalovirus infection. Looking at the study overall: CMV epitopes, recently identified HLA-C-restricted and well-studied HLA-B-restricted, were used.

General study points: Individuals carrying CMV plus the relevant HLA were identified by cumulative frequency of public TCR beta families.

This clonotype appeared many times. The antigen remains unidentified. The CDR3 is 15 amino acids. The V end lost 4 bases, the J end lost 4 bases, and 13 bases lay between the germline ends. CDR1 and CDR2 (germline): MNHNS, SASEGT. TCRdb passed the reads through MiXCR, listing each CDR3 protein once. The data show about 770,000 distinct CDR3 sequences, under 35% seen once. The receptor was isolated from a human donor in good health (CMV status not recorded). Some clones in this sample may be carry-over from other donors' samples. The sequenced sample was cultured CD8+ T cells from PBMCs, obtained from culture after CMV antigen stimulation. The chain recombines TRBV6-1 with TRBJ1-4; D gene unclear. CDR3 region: CASSGLKGGNEKLFF. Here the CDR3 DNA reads TGTGCCAGCAGTGGACTCAAGGGCGGTAATGAAAAACTGTTTTTT.